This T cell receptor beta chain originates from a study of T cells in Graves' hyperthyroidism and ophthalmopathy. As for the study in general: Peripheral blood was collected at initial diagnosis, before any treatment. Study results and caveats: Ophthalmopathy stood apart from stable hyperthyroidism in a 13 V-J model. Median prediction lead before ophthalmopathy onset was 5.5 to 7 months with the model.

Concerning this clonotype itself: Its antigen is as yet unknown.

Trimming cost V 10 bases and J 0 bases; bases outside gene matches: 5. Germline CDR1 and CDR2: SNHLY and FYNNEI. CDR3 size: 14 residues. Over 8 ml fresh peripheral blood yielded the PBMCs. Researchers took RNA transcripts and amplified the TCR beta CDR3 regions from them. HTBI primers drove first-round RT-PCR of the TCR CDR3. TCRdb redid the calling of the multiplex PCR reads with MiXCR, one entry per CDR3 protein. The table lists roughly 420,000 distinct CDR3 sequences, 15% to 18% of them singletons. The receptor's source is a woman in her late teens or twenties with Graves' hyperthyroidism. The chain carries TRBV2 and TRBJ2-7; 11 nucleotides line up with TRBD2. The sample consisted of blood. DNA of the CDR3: TGTGCCACCAGACTAGCGGGAAGCTCCTACGAGCAGTACTTC. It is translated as CATRLAGSSYEQYF.